A single sample is the source of the 8 T cell receptor beta chains below, sequenced in a study of cytomegalovirus exposure and HLA in healthy donors. The study ran its PCR with 60 Vbeta and 13 Jbeta primers. Here immunoSEQ multiplex PCR was the method, and the copy in TCRdb shows in-frame clones only, minus some. The sample totals roughly 120,000 clones. The sample taken for sequencing was PBMCs. The receptor source for this set is a man aged 40-55 years in good health and CMV-seronegative.

J is TRBJ2-5 and V is TRBV5-1, with 8 bases aligning to TRBD2. The CDR3 contains 14 residues. Germline CDR1 SGHRS, CDR2 YFSETQ. The V segment lost 2 bases and the J segment 0 bases; nucleotides outside the gene matches: 0. Written as DNA, the CDR3 is TGCGCCAGCAGCTTTAGCGGGAACCAAGAGACCCAGTACTTC. Amino acid sequence: CASSFSGNQETQYF. Full variable domain (outside the CDR3, taken from reference TRBV5-1 and TRBJ2-5): KAGVTQTPRYLIKTRGQQVTLSCSPISGHRSVSWYQQTPGQGLQFLFEYFSETQRNKGNFPGRFSGRQFSNSRSEMNVSTLELGDSALYLCASSFSGNQETQYFGPGTRLLVL.

The gene calls are TRBV27 and TRBJ2-7; D remains ambiguous. Germline V gene data show CDR1 as MNHEY and CDR2 as SMNVEV (reference sequence). The V end was cut by 9 bases, the J end by 5 bases, with 14 bases between. The CDR3 runs 12 residues. DNA for the CDR3: TGTGCCAGTGCTCAGGTCCGAAACGAGCAGTACTTC. Encoded protein: CASAQVRNEQYF.

V gene TRBV7-2 combines with J gene TRBJ1-2; TRBD1 matches 8 bases. Germline V gives CDR1 SGHTA, CDR2 FQGNSA. V was pared by 2 bases and J by 13 bases, with 18 bases of the junction left unmatched. CDR3 length: 16 residues. CDR3 region: CASSLNFRDRPHFLTF. The CDR3 DNA follows: TGTGCCAGCAGCTTAAACTTCCGGGACAGGCCCCATTTTCTCACCTTC.

This chain connects TRBV30 to TRBJ2-3; 8 positions match TRBD2. The CDR3 totals 14 residues. The germline CDR1 and CDR2 sequences are GTSNPN and SVGIG (reference sequence). With 2 bases clipped from V and 1 base from J, the junction kept 2 bases outside the gene matches. CDR3 sequence (DNA): TGTGCCTGGAGTATGACTAGCGGCACAGATACGCAGTATTTT. Its translation is CAWSMTSGTDTQYF.

The chain employs TRBV7-6 and TRBJ2-2, with 13 bases fitting TRBD2. The CDR3 covers 16 residues. V was clipped by 3 bases and J by 2 bases; unmatched bases: 0. Germline V gene sequence: CDR1 SGHVS, CDR2 FNYEAQ. The CDR3, as DNA: TGTGCCAGCAGCTTGGGACTAGCGGGAAACACCGGGGAGCTGTTTTTT. It encodes CASSLGLAGNTGELFF.

The chain employs TRBV5-1 and TRBJ1-2; D not resolved. The germline V gene encodes CDR1 SGHRS and CDR2 YFSETQ. This CDR3 has 14 amino acids. V lost 4 bases to trimming and J lost 4 bases, with 14 bases between them. The CDR3 loop is CASSLSLVVYGYTF. For the CDR3, the DNA is TGCGCCAGCAGCCTTAGCCTTGTCGTCTATGGCTACACCTTC.

The V and J genes are TRBV5-6 and TRBJ2-5; D might be TRBD1 (5 bases). Germline V gene sequence: CDR1 SGHDT, CDR2 YYEEEE. V lost 2 bases and J 4 bases, leaving 15 bases between the germline ends. The CDR3 is 15 residues long. CDR3 sequence: CASSFWGNRRETQYF. CDR3 DNA sequence: TGTGCCAGCAGCTTCTGGGGCAATAGGAGAGAGACCCAGTACTTC.

The CDR3 region is CASSRTGGNEKLFF. The CDR3 DNA reads TGCGCCAGCAGCCGGACAGGGGGGAATGAAAAACTGTTTTTT. This chain uses TRBV5-1 with TRBJ1-4, with 10 bases identical to TRBD1. Trimming at V came to 4 bases and at J to 5 bases, leaving 2 bases not matched to a gene. The CDR3 consists of 14 residues. Germline assignment: CDR1 SGHRS and CDR2 YFSETQ.